These T cell receptor beta chains were read from a single sample in a study of radiation and T cells in renal cell carcinoma. TCRdb keeps only in-frame clones here, not all; method: immunoSEQ multiplex PCR. The sample yields 150,000 or so clones, 88% seen once. The sequencing used blood, collected from a patient whose treatment included radiotherapy and nephrectomy. All receptors derive from a woman aged 50 to 60 with renal cell carcinoma. The conserved cysteine and the conserved F or W are not part of the CDR3 here. D genes are given only for firm matches. Clone size is shown for a subset of rows, as once, few, many or a class of expanded clone.

abundance,d_gene,v_gene,j_gene,CDR3aa
few,.,TRBV6-1,TRBJ1-5,ASSEDRLGMGQPQH
.,.,TRBV11-3,TRBJ2-3,ASSLDRGSTDTQY
.,.,TRBV4-3,TRBJ1-2,ASSPTGISYGYT
few,.,TRBV18,TRBJ2-7,ASSPPNSYYEQY
.,.,TRBV7-2,TRBJ2-4,ASSFRVRGEEY
.,.,TRBV6-1,TRBJ1-3,ASSDRRSSGNTIY
.,.,TRBV2,TRBJ2-7,ASSELLGIYEQY
once,TRBD1,TRBV18,TRBJ1-2,ASSSGQGGYT
.,TRBD2,TRBV7-9,TRBJ2-1,ASSLGRGAFVEQF
.,TRBD1,TRBV7-7,TRBJ2-1,ASSLNRGPSEQF
.,.,TRBV5-1,TRBJ2-5,ASSLGSVEETQY
.,TRBD1,TRBV15,TRBJ1-2,ATSSEPQGLRGYT
few,.,TRBV5-4,TRBJ2-1,ASSFSYNEQF
.,.,TRBV21-1,TRBJ2-4,ASSARQGRAKNIQY
.,TRBD1,TRBV18,TRBJ1-1,ASSPDRETEAF
.,.,TRBV6-1,TRBJ1-5,ASSLTDYSNQPQH
.,.,TRBV7-3,TRBJ1-2,ASSLFPGSYGYT
.,TRBD1,TRBV19,TRBJ1-2,ASSVAGQAYGYT
.,.,TRBV19,TRBJ1-5,ASSMGEQVWQPQH
once,.,TRBV5-1,TRBJ1-1,ASSLDRDTEAF
.,TRBD1,TRBV7-8,TRBJ1-1,ASSSTRTGDPLGAF
.,.,TRBV7-2,TRBJ1-2,ASSLSGGSHYGYT
once,.,TRBV6-5,TRBJ2-2,ASSYVQPTNTGELF
.,.,TRBV7-3,TRBJ2-1,ASSLNRNEQF
.,.,TRBV19,TRBJ1-1,ASSFSSNTEAF
.,.,TRBV5-1,TRBJ1-2,ASSSQGLGNYGYT
.,.,TRBV4-3,TRBJ1-1,ASSYNGGFTEAF
.,.,TRBV15,TRBJ1-6,ATRLGDSPLH